Listed below are T cell receptor beta chains from one sample, sequenced in a study of blood T cell repertoires in COVID-19. Measured with immunoSEQ multiplex PCR; TCRdb has only the in-frame clones, and not every one. The data contain about 110,000 clones, 75% to 80% of them singletons. The sample was peripheral blood. These receptors all stem from an elderly woman with active or convalescent COVID-19. Each CDR3 is given with its conserved first and last residue. A D gene is named only where the DNA matches it firmly. Clone sizes are given selectively: once, few, many, or a class where the clone is expanded.

V gene: TRBV28; D gene: TRBD2; CDR3 length: 14; clone size: .; J gene: TRBJ2-7; CDR3 DNA: TGTGCCAGCAGTTTACTAGCGGGAGGCTACGAGCAGTACTTC; CDR3 protein: CASSLLAGGYEQYF
V gene: TRBV7-9; D gene: .; CDR3 length: 16; clone size: .; J gene: TRBJ2-3; CDR3 DNA: TGTGCCAGCAGCTTAGCCATAGGGGGAAGCACAGATACGCAGTATTTT; CDR3 protein: CASSLAIGGSTDTQYF
V gene: TRBV3-1/TRBV3-2; D gene: TRBD2; CDR3 length: 15; clone size: .; J gene: TRBJ2-5; CDR3 DNA: TGTGCCAGCAGCCTGCGAACTAGCGGCCAAGAGACCCAGTACTTC; CDR3 protein: CASSLRTSGQETQYF
V gene: TRBV20-1; D gene: .; CDR3 length: 13; clone size: .; J gene: TRBJ2-7; CDR3 DNA: TGCAGTGCTAGTGTGCAGGGGGGCTTCGAGCAGTACTTC; CDR3 protein: CSASVQGGFEQYF
V gene: TRBV10-3; D gene: .; CDR3 length: 12; clone size: .; J gene: TRBJ2-7; CDR3 DNA: TGTGCCATCAGCCGGGGTACCTACGAGCAGTACTTC; CDR3 protein: CAISRGTYEQYF
V gene: TRBV27; D gene: .; CDR3 length: 14; clone size: .; J gene: TRBJ1-6; CDR3 DNA: TGTGCCAGCAGTACGGACACGCGTCTTTTACCCCTCCACTTT; CDR3 protein: CASSTDTRLLPLHF
V gene: TRBV5-8; D gene: .; CDR3 length: 15; clone size: few; J gene: TRBJ1-5; CDR3 DNA: TGTGCCAGCAGCTTAGGGGGGGTTGAACATCAGCCCCAGCATTTT; CDR3 protein: CASSLGGVEHQPQHF
V gene: TRBV30; D gene: TRBD1; CDR3 length: 15; clone size: .; J gene: TRBJ2-6; CDR3 DNA: TGTGCCTGTCCCGACAGGGGCTCTGGGGCCAACGTCCTGACTTTC; CDR3 protein: CACPDRGSGANVLTF
V gene: TRBV5-6; D gene: TRBD1; CDR3 length: 15; clone size: once; J gene: TRBJ2-5; CDR3 DNA: TGTGCCAGCAGCTTGGCGGCCAGGGGGTACGGGACCCAGTACTTC; CDR3 protein: CASSLAARGYGTQYF
V gene: TRBV6-5; D gene: TRBD1; CDR3 length: 14; clone size: .; J gene: TRBJ1-1; CDR3 DNA: TGTGCCAGCAGTTACCGAAAACAGGGGACCGTAGCTTTCTTT; CDR3 protein: CASSYRKQGTVAFF
V gene: TRBV2; D gene: .; CDR3 length: 15; clone size: once; J gene: TRBJ2-7; CDR3 DNA: TGTGCCAGCACCGGACCAAATTTTGAGGGTTACGAGCAGTACTTC; CDR3 protein: CASTGPNFEGYEQYF
V gene: TRBV7-9; D gene: TRBD1; CDR3 length: 13; clone size: .; J gene: TRBJ1-3; CDR3 DNA: TGTGCCAGCAGCCCGGGACAGGGAGACACCATATATTTT; CDR3 protein: CASSPGQGDTIYF
V gene: TRBV18; D gene: .; CDR3 length: 18; clone size: .; J gene: TRBJ1-5; CDR3 DNA: TGTGCCAGCTCACCACGGGGGGGCCAGGGCCTTAGCAATCAGCCCCAGCATTTT; CDR3 protein: CASSPRGGQGLSNQPQHF
V gene: TRBV5-1; D gene: .; CDR3 length: 13; clone size: .; J gene: TRBJ1-2; CDR3 DNA: TGCGCCAGCAGCTCGGCGGGGTACTATGGCTACACCTTC; CDR3 protein: CASSSAGYYGYTF
V gene: TRBV7-2; D gene: .; CDR3 length: 15; clone size: .; J gene: TRBJ2-6; CDR3 DNA: TGTGCCAGCAGCAACTACAACTCTGGGGCCAACGTCCTGACTTTC; CDR3 protein: CASSNYNSGANVLTF
V gene: TRBV5-4; D gene: TRBD2; CDR3 length: 15; clone size: .; J gene: TRBJ2-1; CDR3 DNA: TGTGCCAGCAGCTTGGGAGCGGGAGATGGCAATGAGCAGTTCTTC; CDR3 protein: CASSLGAGDGNEQFF
V gene: TRBV7-2; D gene: TRBD1; CDR3 length: 16; clone size: .; J gene: TRBJ2-7; CDR3 DNA: TGTGCCAGCAGCTTAGGACCCGGAAGGGGGCTTTACGAGCAGTACTTC; CDR3 protein: CASSLGPGRGLYEQYF
V gene: TRBV19; D gene: .; CDR3 length: 13; clone size: once; J gene: TRBJ2-4; CDR3 DNA: TGTGCCAGTAGTGTAACAGGAGGGAAGATTCAGTACTTC; CDR3 protein: CASSVTGGKIQYF
V gene: TRBV12-3/TRBV12-4; D gene: .; CDR3 length: 13; clone size: few; J gene: TRBJ2-7; CDR3 DNA: TGTGCCAGCAGGCTAGACGGGTCCTACGAGCAGTACTTC; CDR3 protein: CASRLDGSYEQYF